A selection of T cell receptor beta chains follows, all from one sample in a study of beta chain features in type 1 diabetes. Repertoires were generated with immunoSEQ multiplex PCR, while TCRdb's copy carries only in-frame clones and drops some. This table has some 300,000 clones, about 7.8% appearing once. The sequencing sample was made of central memory CD4+ T cells from blood. All receptors derive from a woman younger than 30 in good health. CDR3s include the opening cysteine and the closing phenylalanine or tryptophan. The order of the fields is clone size, D gene, J gene, V gene, CDR3 length, CDR3 DNA, CDR3 protein. A D gene is named only where the DNA matches it firmly. Not every row has a clone size; where given, it reads once, few, many or a size class.

clone size: .; D gene: TRBD2; J gene: TRBJ2-7; V gene: TRBV9; CDR3 length: 16; CDR3 DNA: TGTGCCAGCAGCGTAGGAGAACTAGCGGGAGTAGACGAGCAGTACTTC; CDR3 protein: CASSVGELAGVDEQYF
clone size: few; D gene: TRBD1; J gene: TRBJ2-3; V gene: TRBV13; CDR3 length: 15; CDR3 DNA: TGTGCCAGCAGCTGGGGACAGGGAGGCACAGATACGCAGTATTTT; CDR3 protein: CASSWGQGGTDTQYF
clone size: .; D gene: .; J gene: TRBJ1-1; V gene: TRBV4-1; CDR3 length: 14; CDR3 DNA: TGCGCCAGCAGCCAACGTCAGGGAGGGACTGAAGCTTTCTTT; CDR3 protein: CASSQRQGGTEAFF
clone size: few; D gene: TRBD2; J gene: TRBJ2-2; V gene: TRBV29-1; CDR3 length: 15; CDR3 DNA: TGCAGCGTTGCCCCCCTCGGGGGGGATACCGGGGAGCTGTTTTTT; CDR3 protein: CSVAPLGGDTGELFF
clone size: .; D gene: TRBD1; J gene: TRBJ2-3; V gene: TRBV7-2; CDR3 length: 15; CDR3 DNA: TGTGCCAGCAGCCGGAGGACAGGGGGAGCAGATACGCAGTATTTT; CDR3 protein: CASSRRTGGADTQYF
clone size: .; D gene: .; J gene: TRBJ2-3; V gene: TRBV20-1; CDR3 length: 11; CDR3 DNA: TGCAGTGTTAGAGGGGCAGATACGCAGTATTTT; CDR3 protein: CSVRGADTQYF
clone size: many; D gene: .; J gene: TRBJ2-2; V gene: TRBV6-6; CDR3 length: 14; CDR3 DNA: TGTGCCAGCAGTTACGTCAGCAATACCGGGGAGCTGTTTTTT; CDR3 protein: CASSYVSNTGELFF
clone size: few; D gene: .; J gene: TRBJ2-5; V gene: TRBV6-5; CDR3 length: 15; CDR3 DNA: TGTGCCAGCAGTTACCGTCGGGGGCCTCAAGAGACCCAGTACTTC; CDR3 protein: CASSYRRGPQETQYF
clone size: few; D gene: .; J gene: TRBJ2-1; V gene: TRBV7-9; CDR3 length: 12; CDR3 DNA: TGTGCCAACACCAGGGGGGCAAATGAGCAGTTCTTC; CDR3 protein: CANTRGANEQFF
clone size: .; D gene: TRBD1; J gene: TRBJ1-2; V gene: TRBV7-9; CDR3 length: 14; CDR3 DNA: TGTGCCAGCAGCTTACCAGGGGGGGACTATGGCTACACCTTC; CDR3 protein: CASSLPGGDYGYTF
clone size: .; D gene: .; J gene: TRBJ2-5; V gene: TRBV6-1; CDR3 length: 13; CDR3 DNA: TGTGCCAGCTCGTCGATTATCTGGCGGACCCAGTACTTC; CDR3 protein: CASSSIIWRTQYF
clone size: .; D gene: TRBD1; J gene: TRBJ2-5; V gene: TRBV5-6; CDR3 length: 16; CDR3 DNA: TGTGCCAGCAGACCTCGGGGACAGGCTTTCCAAGAGACCCAGTACTTC; CDR3 protein: CASRPRGQAFQETQYF
clone size: .; D gene: .; J gene: TRBJ2-1; V gene: TRBV5-4; CDR3 length: 13; CDR3 DNA: TGTGCCAGCAGCTTGGACAGTCTCAATGAGCAGTTCTTC; CDR3 protein: CASSLDSLNEQFF
clone size: once; D gene: TRBD1; J gene: TRBJ1-2; V gene: TRBV7-8; CDR3 length: 14; CDR3 DNA: TGTGCCAGCAGCGGCGGACAGGGGAAATATGGCTACACCTTC; CDR3 protein: CASSGGQGKYGYTF
clone size: .; D gene: .; J gene: TRBJ2-5; V gene: TRBV7-2; CDR3 length: 13; CDR3 DNA: TGTGCCAGCAGCTTAACATGGCAAGAGACCCAGTACTTC; CDR3 protein: CASSLTWQETQYF
clone size: .; D gene: .; J gene: TRBJ2-2; V gene: TRBV9; CDR3 length: 13; CDR3 DNA: TGTGCCAGCAGGATAGGAAACACCGGGGAGCTGTTTTTT; CDR3 protein: CASRIGNTGELFF
clone size: few; D gene: .; J gene: TRBJ2-2; V gene: TRBV10-3; CDR3 length: 12; CDR3 DNA: TGTGCCATCAGGTTGGGCGCCGGGGAGCTGTTTTTT; CDR3 protein: CAIRLGAGELFF
clone size: .; D gene: .; J gene: TRBJ2-1; V gene: TRBV13; CDR3 length: 12; CDR3 DNA: TGTGCCAGCGCCAGATCCCACAATGAGCAGTTCTTC; CDR3 protein: CASARSHNEQFF
clone size: few; D gene: TRBD1; J gene: TRBJ1-5; V gene: TRBV7-2; CDR3 length: 14; CDR3 DNA: TGTGCCAGCAGCTTGCGACAGGGGAGTCAGCCCCAGCATTTT; CDR3 protein: CASSLRQGSQPQHF
clone size: .; D gene: .; J gene: TRBJ1-2; V gene: TRBV5-1; CDR3 length: 13; CDR3 DNA: TGCGCCAGCAGCTTGGGGGGCCCCGGAGGCTACACCTTC; CDR3 protein: CASSLGGPGGYTF
clone size: .; D gene: .; J gene: TRBJ2-3; V gene: TRBV7-6; CDR3 length: 15; CDR3 DNA: TGTGCCAGCAGCCCTGTCTACGGGGGACAAGATACGCAGTATTTT; CDR3 protein: CASSPVYGGQDTQYF
clone size: .; D gene: .; J gene: TRBJ1-6; V gene: TRBV27; CDR3 length: 13; CDR3 DNA: TGTGCCAGCAGTAAAGACAGATATTCACCCCTCCACTTT; CDR3 protein: CASSKDRYSPLHF
clone size: many; D gene: .; J gene: TRBJ1-1; V gene: TRBV9; CDR3 length: 15; CDR3 DNA: TGTGCCAGCAGCTTTGCTACCGGGGAGAACACTGAAGCTTTCTTT; CDR3 protein: CASSFATGENTEAFF